One T cell receptor (beta chain) is described in this entry. Authors' processing steps: Amplification with reference gene primers provided the estimates of nucleated cell counts. Generated by immunoSEQ multiplex PCR, the TCRdb table keeps only in-frame clones and is missing some. V and J calls plus clone size are reproduced from that table; the DNA served to infer D and trimming. The repertoire holds about 260,000 clones, about 89% seen once, with over 2% in the top ten. The CDR3 length is 15 residues. J gave up 5 bases and V 4 bases, and 5 bases lay outside the gene matches. CDR1 is KGHSH, CDR2 LQKENI, per germline. The data belong to a study of blood T cell repertoires in COVID-19. Whole-study context: Spain, Italy and the United States supplied samples that represented acute and convalescent COVID-19.

What was sequenced was peripheral blood. This sequence originates from a woman between 45 and 65 years old with acute or convalescent COVID-19. The chain employs TRBV18 and TRBJ2-7; 13 nucleotides line up with TRBD2. CDR3: CASSLGLAGEDEQYF. In DNA, the CDR3 is TGTGCCAGCTCACTCGGACTAGCGGGAGAGGACGAGCAGTACTTC. Drawing the rest from reference TRBV18 and TRBJ2-7, the complete variable domain is NAGVMQNPRHLVRRRGQEARLRCSPMKGHSHVYWYRQLPEEGLKFMVYLQKENIIDESGMPKERFSAEFPKEGPSILRIQQVVRGDSAAYFCASSLGLAGEDEQYFGPGTRLTVT.